These T cell receptor beta chains were read from a single sample in a study of type 1 and type 2 diabetes patients. Each CDR3 protein is one row after TCRdb ran MiXCR on the multiplex PCR reads. The table records some 250,000 distinct CDR3 sequences, 45% to 60% of them present only once. The material sequenced was peripheral blood mononuclear cells (PBMCs). These receptor sequences come from a man between 18 and 29 years old with type 2 diabetes. Each CDR3 is given with its conserved first and last residue. The D gene is left open where the match is weak. Not all rows give a size; the values are once, few, many and, for expanded clones, a class.

D,V,J,size,DNA,CDR3
TRBD1,TRBV7-9,TRBJ1-1,few,TGTGCCAGCAAGGGACAGCAGGGGAACACTGAAGCTTTCTTT,CASKGQQGNTEAFF
TRBD2,TRBV19,TRBJ2-1,.,TGTGCCAGTAGTGAACATAGCGGGAGGGCCGGAAATGAGCAGTTCTTC,CASSEHSGRAGNEQFF
.,TRBV27,TRBJ2-3,.,TGTGCCAGCAGTGATAAATACCGCACAGATACGCAGTATTTT,CASSDKYRTDTQYF
.,TRBV20-1,TRBJ2-7,few,TGCAGTGTTTCCGGGACCTACGAGCAGTACTTC,CSVSGTYEQYF
.,TRBV25-1,TRBJ2-5,many,TGTGCCAGCAGTGATGGGGGGACCTACCAAGAGACCCAGTACTTC,CASSDGGTYQETQYF
.,TRBV7-2,TRBJ1-1,.,TGTGCCAGCAGCTTAGGTAGCCAGACTAACACTGAAGCTTTCTTT,CASSLGSQTNTEAFF
TRBD1,TRBV7-8,TRBJ2-7,.,TGTGCCAGTAGTATAGGGGAGACAGGGGGCTACGAGCAGTACTTC,CASSIGETGGYEQYF
TRBD1,TRBV9,TRBJ1-1,.,TGTGCCAGCAAGTTGGGGACAGCGAACACTGAAGCTTTCTTT,CASKLGTANTEAFF
.,TRBV30,TRBJ1-1,few,TGTGCCTGGAATACCAACACTGAAGCTTTCTTT,CAWNTNTEAFF
.,TRBV25-1,TRBJ2-7,.,TGTGCCAGCAGTGGTTCCTGGTCCTACGAGCAGTACTTC,CASSGSWSYEQYF
.,TRBV19,TRBJ1-1,.,TGTGCCAGTAGTATATCAGGGCAGATGAACACTGAAGCTTTCTTT,CASSISGQMNTEAFF
.,TRBV4-1,TRBJ1-2,.,TGCGCCAGCAGCCCACCATCCTCGTCGTATGGCTACACCTTC,CASSPPSSSYGYTF
.,TRBV20-1,TRBJ1-1,.,TGCAGTGCTAGAGACAGGGTGCGGGGATGGACTGAAGCTTTCTTT,CSARDRVRGWTEAFF
TRBD2,TRBV30,TRBJ2-5,.,TGTGCCTGGTCAATTCTCGGACTAGTCGGGGAGACCCAGTACTTC,CAWSILGLVGETQYF
TRBD1,TRBV2,TRBJ1-4,.,TGTGCCAGCAGTGATCCAGGGGCAGGGGGCCAAAAACTGTTTTTT,CASSDPGAGGQKLFF
TRBD1,TRBV7-6,TRBJ2-2,.,TGTGCTAGCAGCCGTAACCGGGACAGGAACACCGGGGAGCTGTTTTTT,CASSRNRDRNTGELFF
TRBD2,TRBV30,TRBJ2-1,few,TGTGCCTGGAGTGTACGACGTTCTTTAGCGGGATACAATGAGCAGTTCTTC,CAWSVRRSLAGYNEQFF
.,TRBV7-2,TRBJ2-7,.,TGCGCCAGCAGCCAAGAGATGGGGTACGAGCAGTACTTC,CASSQEMGYEQYF
TRBD2,TRBV9,TRBJ2-2,.,TGTGCCAGCAGCGCCCGACTAGCGGGGGACCACACCGGGGAGCTGTTTTTT,CASSARLAGDHTGELFF
TRBD1,TRBV12-3/TRBV12-4,TRBJ2-4,few,TGTGCCAGCAGCACACAGGGGAACCCGAACATTCAGTACTTC,CASSTQGNPNIQYF
.,TRBV10-1,TRBJ1-1,few,TGCGCCAGGGTCTTTTTGGGGGCTTTCTTT,CARVFLGAFF
.,TRBV6-5,TRBJ1-2,.,TGTGCCAGCAGTTACGGGGCAGGGCCGTCCGACTATGGCTACACCTTC,CASSYGAGPSDYGYTF
.,TRBV15,TRBJ1-1,.,TGTGCCACCAGCAGAGATAGGGGAATGAACACTGAAGCTTTCTTT,CATSRDRGMNTEAFF
.,TRBV20-1,TRBJ1-2,.,TGCAGTGCTAGAGACCGGGACTCCTACTACACCTTC,CSARDRDSYYTF
TRBD1,TRBV7-3,TRBJ2-5,.,TGTGCCAGCAATAGAGAAGGGCAGGGGGCTTGGGGGACCCAGTACTTC,CASNREGQGAWGTQYF
TRBD1,TRBV19,TRBJ1-1,.,TGTGCCAGTAGACTTACAGGGGGCACTGAAGCTTTCTTT,CASRLTGGTEAFF